Presented here are 6 T cell receptor beta chains from one specimen sequenced in a study of regulatory T cells in long-lasting Graves disease. The sample's time point: newly diagnosed GD, antithyroid drugs for less than 3 months. PBMCs were the source of the RNA used for TCR sequencing. According to the study, TCR beta libraries were built with iRepertoire HTBI primers and CDR3-region Arm-PCR. TCRdb passed the multiplex PCR reads through MiXCR, listing each CDR3 protein once. The sample has hundreds of thousands of distinct CDR3 sequences, 16% seen once; the top ten hold just under 30%. This sample also belongs to another study, concerning T cells in Graves' hyperthyroidism and ophthalmopathy.

The material was peripheral blood mononuclear cells (PBMCs), obtained at new diagnosis, from a patient treated with antithyroid drugs. Source of these receptors: a man aged 35 to 55 with Graves disease.

The chain joins TRBV7-8 to TRBJ2-5; D is uncertain. Trimming cost V 2 bases and J 4 bases, with 8 bases left between them. This CDR3 comprises 13 residues. Germline CDR1 SGHVS, CDR2 FQNEAQ. In nucleotides, the CDR3 is TGTGCCAGCAGCTTATCGGCTAGAGAGACCCAGTACTTC. Protein: CASSLSARETQYF.

This clonotype was seen a few times. This chain connects TRBV6-5 to TRBJ1-2; the D is unclear. Germline V lookup: CDR1 MNHEY, CDR2 SVGAGI. The CDR3 loop spans 14 amino acids. V lost 3 bases, J lost 1 base, and 9 bases lay in between. Here the CDR3 DNA reads TGTGCCAGCAGTTATACGGGGTTTAACTATGGCTACACCTTC. Translating it yields CASSYTGFNYGYTF.

In its sample, this clonotype was seen many times. The CDR3 region is CASSPSGTENTEAFF. CDR3 sequence (DNA): TGTGCCAGCAGCCCATCGGGGACAGAGAACACTGAAGCTTTCTTT. V gene TRBV3-1 combines with J gene TRBJ1-1, with 7 bases matching TRBD1. The trim removed 4 bases at V and 1 base at J, leaving 6 bases unmatched. CDR3 size: 15 residues. Germline V gene lookup returns CDR1 LGHDT and CDR2 YNNKEL (reference sequence).

V gene TRBV5-1 combines with J gene TRBJ2-3, with 7 positions matching TRBD1. The CDR3 contains 14 residues. The ends lost 3 bases at V and 2 bases at J; junction bases unmatched: 3. Germline CDR1 is SGHRS and CDR2 is YFSETQ. The CDR3 here is CASSWDRNTDTQYF. In DNA, the CDR3 is TGCGCCAGCAGCTGGGACAGAAACACAGATACGCAGTATTTT.

Ten or more counts support this clonotype. The rearrangement joins TRBV18 to TRBJ2-3, with D unresolved. The V gene lost 2 bases and the J gene lost 4 bases, with 13 bases spanning the gap. The CDR3 runs to 15 residues. Germline CDR1 and CDR2: KGHSH and LQKENI. The CDR3 nucleotides are TGTGCCAGCTCACCAATTGGGCGCCGGGCAGATACGCAGTATTTT. Protein product: CASSPIGRRADTQYF.

Many counts were recorded for this clonotype. The chain joins TRBV19 to TRBJ1-2, with TRBD1 identical over 8 bases. There are 14 residues in the CDR3. J lost 3 bases, V lost 9 bases, and 9 bases had no gene match. Germline V lookup: CDR1 LNHDA, CDR2 SQIVND (reference sequence). The CDR3 DNA sequence: TGTGCCAGCTCCGGACAGGGAAGAGACTATGGCTACACCTTC. It translates to CASSGQGRDYGYTF.